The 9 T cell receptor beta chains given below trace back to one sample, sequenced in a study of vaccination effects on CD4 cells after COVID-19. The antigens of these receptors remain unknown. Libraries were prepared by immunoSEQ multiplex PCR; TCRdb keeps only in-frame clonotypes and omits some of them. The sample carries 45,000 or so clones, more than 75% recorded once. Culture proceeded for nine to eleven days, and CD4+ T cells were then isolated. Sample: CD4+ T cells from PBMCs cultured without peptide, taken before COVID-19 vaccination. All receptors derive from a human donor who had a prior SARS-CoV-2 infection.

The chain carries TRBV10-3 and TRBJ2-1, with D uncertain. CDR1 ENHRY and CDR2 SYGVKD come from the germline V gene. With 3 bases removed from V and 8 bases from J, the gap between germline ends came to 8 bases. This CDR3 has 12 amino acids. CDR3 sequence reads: CAISDLAYEQFF. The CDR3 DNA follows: TGTGCCATCAGTGACTTGGCGTATGAGCAGTTCTTC.

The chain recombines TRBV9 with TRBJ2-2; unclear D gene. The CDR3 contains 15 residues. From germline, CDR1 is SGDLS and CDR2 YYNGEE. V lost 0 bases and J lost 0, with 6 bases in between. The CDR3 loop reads CASSVDGPNTGELFF. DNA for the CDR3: TGTGCCAGCAGCGTAGATGGGCCGAACACCGGGGAGCTGTTTTTT.

CDR3 protein: CSASIASSYNEQFF. The CDR3 DNA sequence: TGCAGCGCTTCAATAGCGAGCTCCTACAATGAGCAGTTCTTC. The chain recombines TRBV29-1 with TRBJ2-1; a weak D match, TRBD2 (5 bases). CDR1 is SQVTM, CDR2 ANQGSEA, per germline. The V gene lost 7 bases and the J gene lost 0 bases, with 13 bases spanning the gap. The CDR3 spans 14 residues.

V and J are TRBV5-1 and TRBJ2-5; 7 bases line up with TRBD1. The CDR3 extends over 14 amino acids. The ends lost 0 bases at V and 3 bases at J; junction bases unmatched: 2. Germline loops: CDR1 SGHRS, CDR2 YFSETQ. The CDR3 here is CASSLGTGKETQYF. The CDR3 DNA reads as TGCGCCAGCAGCTTGGGGACAGGAAAAGAGACCCAGTACTTC.

The CDR3 sequence: CASSEAWLAGEQYF. The CDR3 nucleotides are TGTGCCAGCAGTGAAGCGTGGCTAGCGGGGGAGCAGTACTTC. This chain joins TRBV6-1 and TRBJ2-7, with 9 nucleotides matching TRBD2. V lost 0 bases to trimming and J lost 7 bases; unmatched junction nucleotides: 4. This CDR3 has 14 residues. Germline CDR1 reads MNHNS; CDR2 reads SASEGT.

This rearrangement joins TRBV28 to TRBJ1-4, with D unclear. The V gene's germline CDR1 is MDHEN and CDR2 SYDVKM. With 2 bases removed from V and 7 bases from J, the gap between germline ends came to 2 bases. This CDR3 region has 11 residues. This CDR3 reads CASSLSEKLFF. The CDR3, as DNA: TGTGCCAGCAGTTTAAGTGAAAAACTGTTTTTT.

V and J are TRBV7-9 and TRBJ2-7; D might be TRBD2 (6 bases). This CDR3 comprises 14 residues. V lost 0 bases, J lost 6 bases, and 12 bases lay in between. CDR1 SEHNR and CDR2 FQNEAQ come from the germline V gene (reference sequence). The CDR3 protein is CASSLAGSPFEQYF. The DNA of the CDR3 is TGTGCCAGCAGCTTAGCCGGGAGCCCTTTCGAGCAGTACTTC.

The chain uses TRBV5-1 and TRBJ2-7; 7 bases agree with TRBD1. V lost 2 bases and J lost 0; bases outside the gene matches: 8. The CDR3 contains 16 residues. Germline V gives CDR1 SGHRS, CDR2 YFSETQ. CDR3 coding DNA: TGCGCCAGCAGCTTAACGCCGACAGGGAGCTCCTACGAGCAGTACTTC. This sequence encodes CASSLTPTGSSYEQYF.

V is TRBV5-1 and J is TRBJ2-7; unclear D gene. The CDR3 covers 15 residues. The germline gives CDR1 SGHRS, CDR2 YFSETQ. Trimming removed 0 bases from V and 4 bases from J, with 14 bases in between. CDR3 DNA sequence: TGCGCCAGCAGCTTGGGGTCCGAAATCGTTTACGAGCAGTACTTC. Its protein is CASSLGSEIVYEQYF.